Listed below are T cell receptor beta chains from one sample, sequenced in a study of response to subunit inactivated influenza vaccine. TCRdb re-called the RT-PCR reads with MiXCR, one entry per CDR3 protein. Counted here are more than 450,000 distinct CDR3 sequences, roughly 8.2% occurring once; the ten biggest clones make up roughly 13%. The material was PBMCs from blood, obtained around 25 months after vaccination. All receptors derive from a man between 50 and 70 years old who received an inactivated influenza vaccine. Both conserved end residues are trimmed from each CDR3. A D gene is named only where the DNA matches it firmly.

CDR3 protein,D gene,V gene,CDR3 length
ASSLPGTSAHEQY,TRBD2,TRBV5-1,13
ASSRTLNYGYT,.,TRBV6-2/TRBV6-3,11
ASSLRLLNTEAF,.,TRBV27,12
ASNPAGTGTFNEQF,TRBD1,TRBV2,14
ASSLGGRPRDTQY,.,TRBV7-2,13
ASSMWDTLNIQY,.,TRBV5-6,12
ASSPGTDHEKLF,TRBD1,TRBV5-8,12
ASSDGGTVADTQY,.,TRBV2,13
SARPGTNTGELF,.,TRBV20-1,12
SATGLAGHYNEQF,TRBD2,TRBV20-1,13
SANRAAGGSPLH,.,TRBV20-1,12
SVDAGETYEQY,.,TRBV29-1,11
SAGTDFNQPQH,TRBD1,TRBV20-1,11
SAGGLARGNEQF,TRBD2,TRBV20-1,12
SVETAYEQY,.,TRBV29-1,9
SVRGTANTEAF,TRBD1,TRBV29-1,11
ASSQAGGTGVLTQY,TRBD1,TRBV11-2,14
ASSLNLREQY,.,TRBV5-1,10
ASSLGGLDTQY,.,TRBV11-2,11
ASSNLAEQF,.,TRBV9,9
ASSQLGGNSPLH,TRBD1,TRBV3-1,12
ASSGRLYNEQF,.,TRBV27,11
ASSLEKDSPLH,.,TRBV5-1,11
ATMGGMDTEAF,.,TRBV24-1,11
ASSYVGTERETQY,.,TRBV6-5,13
ASSPGTGAAEQY,TRBD1,TRBV18,12
ASSPSTGWRNIQY,.,TRBV27,13
ASSVRTSGGPNEQF,TRBD2,TRBV5-1,14
ASSQGNLNTEAF,.,TRBV3-1,12
SARPFATVPYT,.,TRBV20-1,11
ASPPSDRLSSYEQY,TRBD1,TRBV28,14